This T cell receptor beta chain was profiled in a study of cytomegalovirus exposure and HLA in healthy donors. Study overall: Researchers previously reported finding more than 100 million unique TCR beta sequences from approximately 200 million T cells. The study, taken as a whole, reports: In a later analysis, TCR beta V- and J-gene trimming showed a link to a missense DCLRE1C variant. Overall, about 160 TCR beta chains were annotated as cytomegalovirus-associated.

Concerning this clone: The antigen is unknown.

The primer mix had 60 Vbeta and 13 Jbeta primers. Measured with immunoSEQ multiplex PCR; TCRdb has only the in-frame clones, and not every one. The data hold 90,000 to 130,000 clones, with around 75% observed a single time. The CDR3 spans 14 residues. CDR1 MNHNY and CDR2 SVGAGI come from the germline V gene (reference sequence). V was shortened by 6 bases and J by 3 bases, with 13 bases between the two germline ends. V is TRBV6-6 and J is TRBJ2-3; weak D call: TRBD2 (6 bases). The source is a woman under 40 in good health and CMV-seronegative. Source material: PBMCs. CDR3 amino acids: CASSSGTFTDTQYF. CDR3 sequence (DNA): TGTGCCAGCAGCTCAGGGACTTTTACAGATACGCAGTATTTT.